This TCR beta chain originates from a study of blood T cell repertoires in COVID-19. Measured with immunoSEQ multiplex PCR; TCRdb has only the in-frame clones, and not every one. The table has over 200,000 clones, roughly 90% seen once. Per the germline V gene, CDR1 is LGHDT and CDR2 is YNNKEL (reference sequence). V lost 1 base to trimming and J lost 11 bases, with 12 bases between them. The CDR3 is 14 residues long. The chain employs TRBV3-1 (or the pseudogene TRBV3-2) and TRBJ1-6; D might be TRBD1 (5 bases). The sample consisted of PBMCs or T cells enriched from blood (not recorded which). The clonotype originates from a woman in her twenties or thirties with acute COVID-19. The CDR3 DNA reads TGTGCCAGCAGCCAAGTGCGCGGGGGAGCACCCCTCCACTTT. Translating gives CASSQVRGGAPLHF.